The clone carrying this T cell receptor (beta chain) was picked up a small number of times. Original processing notes: By means of reference gene primer amplification, nucleated cell counts were estimated. Repertoires were generated with immunoSEQ multiplex PCR, while TCRdb's copy carries only in-frame clones and drops some. V and J calls and clone size follow that table, whereas D and trimming were derived from the DNA. The sample has 90,000 to 150,000 clones; 55% to 75% are singletons. This entry belongs to a study of blood T cell repertoires in COVID-19. Turning to the study itself: Specimens from acute and convalescent COVID-19 originated in the United States, Italy and Spain. Nucleic acid was either cDNA or gDNA, and it came from T cells, B-cell-depleted T cells, or PBMCs.

CDR1 and CDR2 from the germline V gene are MNHEY and SVGAGI. The CDR3 spans 15 residues. J was trimmed by 1 base and V by 4 bases; bases with no gene match: 6. The sample was peripheral blood. This chain joins TRBV6-5 and TRBJ1-1; 7 bases agree with TRBD1. This receptor was identified in a human donor with acute or convalescent COVID-19. The donor label of this sample is uncertain. The CDR3, as DNA: TGTGCCAGCAGTTCTACCGGGACAGCGAACACTGAAGCTTTCTTT. It encodes CASSSTGTANTEAFF.